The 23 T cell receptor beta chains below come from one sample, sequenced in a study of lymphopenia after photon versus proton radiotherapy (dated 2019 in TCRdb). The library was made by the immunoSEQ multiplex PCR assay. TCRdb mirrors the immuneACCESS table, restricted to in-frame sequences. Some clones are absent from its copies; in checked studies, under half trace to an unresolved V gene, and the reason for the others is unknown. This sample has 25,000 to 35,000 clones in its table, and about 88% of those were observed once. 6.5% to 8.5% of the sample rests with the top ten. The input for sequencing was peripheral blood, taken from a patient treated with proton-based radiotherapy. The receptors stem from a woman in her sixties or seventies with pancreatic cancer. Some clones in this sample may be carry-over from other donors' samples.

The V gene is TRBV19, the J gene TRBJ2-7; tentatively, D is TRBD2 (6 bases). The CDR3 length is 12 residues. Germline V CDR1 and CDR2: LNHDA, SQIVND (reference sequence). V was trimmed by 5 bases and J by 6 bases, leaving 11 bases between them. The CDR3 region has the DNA TGTGCCAGTAGTGTACAAGCGGGCGAGCAGTACTTC. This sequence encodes CASSVQAGEQYF.

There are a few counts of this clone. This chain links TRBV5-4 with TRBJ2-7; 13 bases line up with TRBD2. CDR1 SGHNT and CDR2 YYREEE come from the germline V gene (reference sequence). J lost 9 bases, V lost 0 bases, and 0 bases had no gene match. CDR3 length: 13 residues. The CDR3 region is CASSLGLAGGQYF. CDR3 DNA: TGTGCCAGCAGCTTGGGACTAGCGGGAGGGCAGTACTTC.

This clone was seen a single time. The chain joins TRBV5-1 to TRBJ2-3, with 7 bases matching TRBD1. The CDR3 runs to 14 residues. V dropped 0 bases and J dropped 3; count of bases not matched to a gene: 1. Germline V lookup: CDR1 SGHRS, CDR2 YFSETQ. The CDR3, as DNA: TGCGCCAGCAGCTTGGACAGGGGTACAGATACGCAGTATTTT. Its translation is CASSLDRGTDTQYF. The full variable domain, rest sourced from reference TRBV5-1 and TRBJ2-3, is KAGVTQTPRYLIKTRGQQVTLSCSPISGHRSVSWYQQTPGQGLQFLFEYFSETQRNKGNFPGRFSGRQFSNSRSEMNVSTLELGDSALYLCASSLDRGTDTQYFGPGTRLTVL.

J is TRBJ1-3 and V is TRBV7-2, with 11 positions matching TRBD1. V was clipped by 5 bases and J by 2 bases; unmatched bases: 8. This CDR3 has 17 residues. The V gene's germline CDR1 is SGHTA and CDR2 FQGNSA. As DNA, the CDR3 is TGTGCCAGCAGCCAAGGACAGGGGGCGCGTGCTGGAAACACCATATATTTT. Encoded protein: CASSQGQGARAGNTIYF.

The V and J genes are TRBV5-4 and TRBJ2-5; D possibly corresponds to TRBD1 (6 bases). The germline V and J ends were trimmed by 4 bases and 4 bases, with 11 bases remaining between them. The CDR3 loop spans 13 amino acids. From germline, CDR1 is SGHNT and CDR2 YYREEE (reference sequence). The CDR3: CASSLLGGETQYF. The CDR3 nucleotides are TGTGCCAGCAGCCTACTAGGGGGAGAGACCCAGTACTTC.

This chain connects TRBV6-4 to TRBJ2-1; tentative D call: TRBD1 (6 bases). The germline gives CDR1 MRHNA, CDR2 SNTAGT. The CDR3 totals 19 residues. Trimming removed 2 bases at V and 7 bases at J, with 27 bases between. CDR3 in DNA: TGTGCCAGCAGTGACGTCGGAGACAGGAACAATGAGAGGAGAAATGAGCAGTTCTTC. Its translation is CASSDVGDRNNERRNEQFF.

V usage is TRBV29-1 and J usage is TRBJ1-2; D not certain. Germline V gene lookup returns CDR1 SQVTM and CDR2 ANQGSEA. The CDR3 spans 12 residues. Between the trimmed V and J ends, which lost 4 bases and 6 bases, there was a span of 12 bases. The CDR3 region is CSVVVTADGYTF. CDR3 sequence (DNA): TGCAGCGTTGTTGTTACAGCGGATGGCTACACCTTC.

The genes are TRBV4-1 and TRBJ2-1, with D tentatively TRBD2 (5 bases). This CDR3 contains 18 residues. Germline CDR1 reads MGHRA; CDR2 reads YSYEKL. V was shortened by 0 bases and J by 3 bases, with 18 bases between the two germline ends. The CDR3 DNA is TGCGCCAGCAGCCAAGATCAAGTCGGGCGGGCCTACTACAATGAGCAGTTCTTC. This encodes CASSQDQVGRAYYNEQFF.

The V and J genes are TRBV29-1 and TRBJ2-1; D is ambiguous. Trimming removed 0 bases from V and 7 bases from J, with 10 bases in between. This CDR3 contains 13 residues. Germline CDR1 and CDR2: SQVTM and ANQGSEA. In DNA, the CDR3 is TGCAGCGTTGAAGAATGGGAAGGGAATGAGCAGTTCTTC. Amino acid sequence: CSVEEWEGNEQFF.

The CDR3 protein is CASSLGPQRADTQYF. The CDR3 bases are TGTGCCAGCAGCTTAGGACCCCAACGGGCAGATACGCAGTATTTT. This chain links TRBV11-3 with TRBJ2-3, with unresolved D. The CDR3 spans 15 residues. Trimming shortened V by 1 base and J by 4 bases, and 12 bases separated the two germline ends. Germline CDR1 and CDR2: SGHNT and YENEEA.

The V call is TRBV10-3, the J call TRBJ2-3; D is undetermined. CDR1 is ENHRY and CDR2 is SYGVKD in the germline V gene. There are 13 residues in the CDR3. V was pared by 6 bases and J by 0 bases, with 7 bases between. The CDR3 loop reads CAISPVSTDTQYF. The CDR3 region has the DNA TGTGCCATCAGCCCAGTTAGCACAGATACGCAGTATTTT.

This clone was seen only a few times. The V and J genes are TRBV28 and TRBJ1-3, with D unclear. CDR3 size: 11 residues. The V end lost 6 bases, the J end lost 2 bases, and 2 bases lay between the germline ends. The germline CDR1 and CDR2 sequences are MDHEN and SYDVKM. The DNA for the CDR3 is TGTGCCAGCAGGACTGGAAACACCATATATTTT. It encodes CASRTGNTIYF.

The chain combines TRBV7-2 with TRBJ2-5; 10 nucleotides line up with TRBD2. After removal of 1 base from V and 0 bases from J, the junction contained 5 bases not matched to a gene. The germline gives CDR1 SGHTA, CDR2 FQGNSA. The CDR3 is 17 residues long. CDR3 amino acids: CASSLGGSGRYQETQYF. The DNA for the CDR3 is TGTGCCAGCAGCTTAGGGGGTAGCGGGAGGTACCAAGAGACCCAGTACTTC.

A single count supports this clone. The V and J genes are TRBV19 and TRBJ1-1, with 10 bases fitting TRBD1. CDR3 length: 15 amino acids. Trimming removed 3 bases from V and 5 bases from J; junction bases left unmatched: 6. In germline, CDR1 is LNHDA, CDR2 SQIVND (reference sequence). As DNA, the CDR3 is TGTGCCAGTAGTATGCAGTCGGGACAGGGGACTGAAGCTTTCTTT. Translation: CASSMQSGQGTEAFF.

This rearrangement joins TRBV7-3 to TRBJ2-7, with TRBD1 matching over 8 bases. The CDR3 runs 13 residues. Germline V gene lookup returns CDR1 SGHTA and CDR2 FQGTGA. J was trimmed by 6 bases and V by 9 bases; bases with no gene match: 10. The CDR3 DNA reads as TGTGCCAGAATCCTAGGACAGGGCTCCGAGCAGTACTTC. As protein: CARILGQGSEQYF.

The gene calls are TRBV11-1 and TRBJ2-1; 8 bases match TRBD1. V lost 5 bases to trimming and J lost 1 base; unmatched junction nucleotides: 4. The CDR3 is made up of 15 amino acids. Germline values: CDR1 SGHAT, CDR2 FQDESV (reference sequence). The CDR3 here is CASSTGGQSYNEQFF. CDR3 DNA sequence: TGTGCCAGCAGCACAGGGGGACAATCCTACAATGAGCAGTTCTTC.

CDR3 amino acids: CASNPDGPNEKLFF. CDR3 DNA: TGTGCCAGCAACCCGGACGGTCCTAATGAAAAACTGTTTTTT. The chain combines TRBV28 with TRBJ1-4; D gene ambiguous. With 7 bases removed from V and 3 bases from J, the gap between germline ends came to 12 bases. The CDR3 totals 14 residues. CDR1 and CDR2 (germline): MDHEN, SYDVKM.

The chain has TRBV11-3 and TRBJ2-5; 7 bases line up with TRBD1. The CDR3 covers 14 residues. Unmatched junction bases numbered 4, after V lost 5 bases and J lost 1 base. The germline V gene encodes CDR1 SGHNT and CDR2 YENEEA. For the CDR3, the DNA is TGTGCCAGCAGCAACCGACAGGGCCAAGAGACCCAGTACTTC. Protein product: CASSNRQGQETQYF. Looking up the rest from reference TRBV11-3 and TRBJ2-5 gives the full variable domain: EAGVVQSPRYKIIEKKQPVAFWCNPISGHNTLYWYLQNLGQGPELLIRYENEEAVDDSQLPKDRFSAERLKGVDSTLKIQPAELGDSAVYLCASSNRQGQETQYFGPGTRLLVL.

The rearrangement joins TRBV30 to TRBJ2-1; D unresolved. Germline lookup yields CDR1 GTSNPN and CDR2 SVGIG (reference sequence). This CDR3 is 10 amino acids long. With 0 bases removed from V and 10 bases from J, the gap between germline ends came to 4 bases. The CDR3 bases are TGTGCCTGGAGTGTATTGGAGCAGTTCTTC. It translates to CAWSVLEQFF.

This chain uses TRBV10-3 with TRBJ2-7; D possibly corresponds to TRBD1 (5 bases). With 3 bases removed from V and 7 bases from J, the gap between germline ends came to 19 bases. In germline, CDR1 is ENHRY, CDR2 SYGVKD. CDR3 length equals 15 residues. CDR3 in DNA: TGTGCCATCAGTGAAAACGGGCAGGGTCTAGGGGAGCAGTACTTC. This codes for CAISENGQGLGEQYF.

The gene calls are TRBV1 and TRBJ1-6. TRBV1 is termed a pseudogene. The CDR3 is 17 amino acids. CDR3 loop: CTSSQDREGREGSPLHF. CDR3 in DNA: TGCACCAGCAGCCAAGATCGTGAAGGCAGGGAGGGGTCACCCCTCCACTTT.

This chain's CDR3 is CASRSDSTYNEQFF. The CDR3 coding sequence is TGCGCCAGCAGATCGGACAGCACCTACAATGAGCAGTTCTTC. The chain combines TRBV5-1 with TRBJ2-1, with a weak D call TRBD1 (6 bases). This CDR3 comprises 14 residues. Trimming took 5 bases from V and 2 from J, leaving 11 bases between them. Germline-derived CDR1 and CDR2 are SGHRS and YFSETQ.

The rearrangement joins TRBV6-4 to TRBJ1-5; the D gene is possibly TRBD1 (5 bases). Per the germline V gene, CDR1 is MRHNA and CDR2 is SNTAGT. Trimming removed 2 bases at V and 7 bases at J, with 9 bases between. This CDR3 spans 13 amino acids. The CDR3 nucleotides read TGTGCCAGCAGTGACGTCGGGGGGCAGCCCCAGCATTTT. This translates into CASSDVGGQPQHF.